A selection of T cell receptor beta chains follows, all from one sample in a study of CD8+ T cells in alopecia areata. This table comes from immunoSEQ multiplex PCR, and its TCRdb copy is limited to in-frame clones, with some not included. Of some 180,000 clones listed, approximately 53% are singletons. Sequencing used CD8+ T cells sorted from blood, obtained at week 24, from a patient treated with tofacitinib. Source of these receptors: a human donor with alopecia areata. Each CDR3 is given with its conserved first and last residue. D genes are given only for firm matches. Clone size is given for some rows only: seen once, a few or many times, or a class if the clone is expanded.

TRBV5-1	-	TRBJ1-4	few	CASSGGSEKLFF	TGCGCCAGCAGTGGAGGTTCTGAAAAACTGTTTTTT
TRBV6-5	TRBD2	TRBJ2-1	-	CASAPLRGENEQFF	TGTGCCAGCGCTCCCTTACGGGGGGAAAATGAGCAGTTCTTC
TRBV2	-	TRBJ1-6	few	CASSGQERLNSPLHF	TGTGCCAGCAGTGGGCAGGAGAGACTAAACTCACCCCTCCACTTT
TRBV7-3	-	TRBJ1-2	few	CASSLTVGDPYGYTF	TGTGCCAGCAGCTTAACGGTCGGGGACCCCTATGGCTACACCTTC
TRBV30	TRBD2	TRBJ2-3	-	CAWSVLAGAGGTDTQYF	TGTGCCTGGAGTGTACTAGCGGGGGCCGGAGGCACAGATACGCAGTATTTT
TRBV4-3	-	TRBJ2-1	few	CASSQDAGSSYNEQFF	TGCGCCAGCAGCCAAGATGCCGGGAGCTCCTACAATGAGCAGTTCTTC
TRBV6-5	TRBD1	TRBJ1-1	-	CASRGQGTEAFF	TGTGCCAGCAGGGGACAGGGCACTGAAGCTTTCTTT
TRBV19	-	TRBJ1-4	-	CASTGAIGRRAINEKLFF	TGTGCCAGTACCGGGGCAATTGGACGGAGGGCTATTAATGAAAAACTGTTTTTT
TRBV15	TRBD1	TRBJ1-5	-	CATSRDSGQNQPQHF	TGTGCCACCAGCAGAGATTCGGGACAGAATCAGCCCCAGCATTTT
TRBV30	-	TRBJ1-6	once	CAWSVDGNSPLHF	TGTGCCTGGAGTGTGGACGGGAATTCACCCCTCCACTTT
TRBV30	-	TRBJ1-4	-	CAWSVTSGREKLFF	TGTGCCTGGAGTGTAACGTCAGGGAGGGAAAAACTGTTTTTT
TRBV28	TRBD1	TRBJ2-7	few	CASSLGTGGWYEQYF	TGTGCCAGCAGTTTAGGTACAGGGGGCTGGTACGAGCAGTACTTC
TRBV27	TRBD1	TRBJ1-1	-	CASRTGGRSEAFF	TGTGCCAGCAGGACAGGGGGCCGGTCTGAAGCTTTCTTT
TRBV7-9	-	TRBJ2-7	few	CASSLGTDEQYF	TGTGCCAGCAGCCTGGGGACTGACGAGCAGTACTTC
TRBV15	-	TRBJ1-5	-	CATSRDLLGQPQHF	TGTGCCACCAGCAGAGATCTTCTAGGTCAGCCCCAGCATTTT
TRBV5-6	-	TRBJ1-5	-	CASSLGGIGQPQHF	TGTGCCAGCAGCTTGGGGGGAATAGGGCAGCCCCAGCATTTT
TRBV13	-	TRBJ2-3	-	CASSPESSDTQYF	TGTGCCAGCAGCCCGGAGTCGTCAGATACGCAGTATTTT
TRBV9	-	TRBJ2-5	-	CASRDSKETQYF	TGTGCCAGCAGGGACAGCAAAGAGACCCAGTACTTC
TRBV15	-	TRBJ2-1	-	CATSDNTLAGAINEQFF	TGTGCCACCAGCGATAACACCCTGGCGGGGGCCATCAATGAGCAGTTCTTC
TRBV15	TRBD1	TRBJ1-2	-	CATSGDRGGYGYTF	TGTGCCACCAGCGGGGACAGGGGAGGGTATGGCTACACCTTC
TRBV9	-	TRBJ1-2	-	CASSVQSATYGYTF	TGTGCCAGCAGCGTTCAATCCGCGACCTATGGCTACACCTTC
TRBV4-3	-	TRBJ2-2	few	CASSRIGEELFF	TGCGCCAGCAGCCGGATTGGAGAGGAGCTGTTTTTT
TRBV29-1	-	TRBJ1-2	few	CSVELSTGTDYGYTF	TGCAGCGTTGAATTGAGTACAGGCACGGACTATGGCTACACCTTC
TRBV2	TRBD1	TRBJ1-4	-	CASLPGTGATNEKLFF	TGTGCCAGCCTCCCCGGGACAGGAGCAACTAATGAAAAACTGTTTTTT
TRBV6-1	-	TRBJ2-7	-	CASSDRQGGHEQYF	TGTGCCAGCAGTGACCGCCAGGGGGGCCACGAGCAGTACTTC
TRBV29-1	-	TRBJ2-1	-	CSVGQPNNEQFF	TGCAGCGTTGGCCAGCCGAACAATGAGCAGTTCTTC
TRBV27	TRBD1	TRBJ1-2	-	CASSLGRGNYGYTF	TGTGCCAGCAGTTTAGGCAGGGGGAACTATGGCTACACCTTC
TRBV30	-	TRBJ1-1	-	CAWSVSSEAFF	TGTGCCTGGAGTGTTTCTAGTGAAGCTTTCTTT
TRBV5-1	-	TRBJ2-7	-	CASSSNWEMYF	TGCGCCAGCAGCTCGAACTGGGAGATGTACTTC
TRBV4-3	-	TRBJ1-5	-	CASSQDWGGGPQHF	TGCGCCAGCAGCCAAGATTGGGGGGGCGGGCCCCAGCATTTT
TRBV25-1	-	TRBJ1-1	-	CASRQGGAAFF	TGTGCCAGCAGGCAGGGTGGGGCGGCTTTCTTT
TRBV11-2	-	TRBJ1-6	-	CASSSSEDSSPLHF	TGTGCCAGCAGCTCCTCAGAGGATTCCTCACCCCTCCACTTT